One and the same sample provided the 4 T cell receptor beta chains below, sequenced in a study of blood T cell repertoires in COVID-19. Profiled with immunoSEQ multiplex PCR; TCRdb holds only in-frame clones, not every one. The top ten hold around 12% of the sample, which has about 440,000 clones, approximately 90% seen once. The sample was peripheral blood. Source of these receptors: a woman aged 50 to 60 with COVID-19, enrolled during active disease.

This sequence joins TRBV10-3 and TRBJ1-1, with unresolved D. The CDR3 extends over 15 amino acids. From germline, CDR1 is ENHRY and CDR2 SYGVKD. V lost 6 bases, J lost 2 bases, and 16 bases lay in between. CDR3 nucleotide sequence: TGTGCCATCAGCCCCGGTTGGAGTGCCAACACTGAAGCTTTCTTT. Translation gives CAISPGWSANTEAFF.

This clone was found once. J is TRBJ1-1 and V is TRBV3-1 (or the pseudogene TRBV3-2); tentative D call: TRBD1 (5 bases). The CDR3 is made up of 11 amino acids. The germline V gene has CDR1 LGHDT and CDR2 YNNKEL (reference sequence). The germline V and J ends were trimmed by 8 bases and 6 bases, with 10 bases remaining between them. CDR3 region: CASGATAEAFF. CDR3 bases: TGTGCCAGCGGGGCGACGGCTGAAGCTTTCTTT.

The rearrangement links TRBV6-5 to TRBJ2-7, with a possible D match to TRBD2 (5 bases). There are 13 residues in the CDR3. Germline V CDR1 and CDR2: MNHEY, SVGAGI. Trimming left V 5 bases short and J 2 bases short, with 10 bases between. The CDR3 sequence is CASSPPGTYEQYF. CDR3 DNA: TGTGCCAGCAGTCCCCCGGGGACCTACGAGCAGTACTTC.

The chain joins TRBV7-3 to TRBJ1-2; D call uncertain. Germline CDR1 SGHTA, CDR2 FQGTGA. The CDR3 totals 13 residues. Trimming took 5 bases from V and 8 from J, leaving 15 bases between them. CDR3 DNA: TGTGCCAGCAGCACAAACACGGGTGAAGGCTACACCTTC. Its protein product is CASSTNTGEGYTF. The variable domain in full, completed from reference TRBV7-3 and TRBJ1-2, reads GAGVSQTPSNKVTEKGKYVELRCDPISGHTALYWYRQSLGQGPEFLIYFQGTGAADDSGLPNDRFFAVRPEGSVSTLKIQRTERGDSAVYLCASSTNTGEGYTFGSGTRLTVV.